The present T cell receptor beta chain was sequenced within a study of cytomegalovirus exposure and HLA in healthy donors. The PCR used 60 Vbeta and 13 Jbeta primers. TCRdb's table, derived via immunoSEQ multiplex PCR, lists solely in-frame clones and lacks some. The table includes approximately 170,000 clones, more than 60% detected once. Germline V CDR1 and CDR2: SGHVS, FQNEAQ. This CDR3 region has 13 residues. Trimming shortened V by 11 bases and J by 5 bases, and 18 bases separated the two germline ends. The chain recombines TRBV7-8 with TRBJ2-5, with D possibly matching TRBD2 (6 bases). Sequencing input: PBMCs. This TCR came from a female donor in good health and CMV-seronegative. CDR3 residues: CALRPGVEETQYF. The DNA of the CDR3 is TGTGCCCTGAGACCGGGAGTGGAGGAGACCCAGTACTTC.